Sequencing of this TCR beta chain was carried out in a study of T-cell memory formation after mild COVID-19. For the study at large: The two donors had largely donor-specific TCR clusters. General study results and limits: From day 15 to 85, contracting clones were balanced between CD4 and CD8, whereas later expanders leaned toward CD4+. Some SARS-CoV-2-responding clones were already detected in memory before infection.

As to this clonotype: Antigen specificity is unknown.

Each CDR3 protein is one row after TCRdb ran MiXCR on the 5' RACE reads. The table includes 300,000 to 400,000 distinct CDR3 sequences, over 20% detected once. CDR1 and CDR2 from the germline V gene are SQVTM and ANQGSEA. The CDR3 is 13 amino acids. Deletions cut 0 bases from V and 7 bases from J, with 12 bases between. The receptor comes from an adult woman who had mild COVID-19 (a few samples of this study predate the infection). Cell type and time point are not known. Sequenced: PBMCs or a T cell subset sorted from them (not recorded which). J is TRBJ1-2 and V is TRBV29-1; TRBD1 might be the D (5 bases). The CDR3 DNA follows: TGCAGCGTTGAAGAACCAGGGTGGGGTGGCTACACCTTC. Its protein product is CSVEEPGWGGYTF. Using reference TRBV29-1 and TRBJ1-2 for the parts outside the CDR3, the full variable domain is SAVISQKPSRDICQRGTSLTIQCQVDSQVTMMFWYRQQPGQSLTLIATANQGSEATYESGFVIDKFPISRPNLTFSTLTVSNMSPEDSSIYLCSVEEPGWGGYTFGSGTRLTVV.